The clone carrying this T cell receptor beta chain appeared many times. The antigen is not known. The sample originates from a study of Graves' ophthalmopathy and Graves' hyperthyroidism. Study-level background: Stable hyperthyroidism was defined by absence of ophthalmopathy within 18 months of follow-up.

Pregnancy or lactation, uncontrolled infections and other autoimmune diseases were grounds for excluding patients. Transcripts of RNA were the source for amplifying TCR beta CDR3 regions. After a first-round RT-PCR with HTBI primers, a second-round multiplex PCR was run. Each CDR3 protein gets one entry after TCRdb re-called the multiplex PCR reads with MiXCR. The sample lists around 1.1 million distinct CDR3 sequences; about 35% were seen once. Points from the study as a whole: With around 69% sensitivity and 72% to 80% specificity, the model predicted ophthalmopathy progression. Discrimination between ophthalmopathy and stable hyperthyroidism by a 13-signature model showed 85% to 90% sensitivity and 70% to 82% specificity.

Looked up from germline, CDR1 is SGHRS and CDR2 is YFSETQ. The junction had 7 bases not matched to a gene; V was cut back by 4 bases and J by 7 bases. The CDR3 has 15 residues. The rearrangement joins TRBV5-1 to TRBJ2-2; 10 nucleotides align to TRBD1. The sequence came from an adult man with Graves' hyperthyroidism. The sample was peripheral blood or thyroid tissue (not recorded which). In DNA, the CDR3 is TGCGCCAGCAGCCGATCCGGGACAGGGGACGGGGAGCTGTTTTTT. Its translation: CASSRSGTGDGELFF.